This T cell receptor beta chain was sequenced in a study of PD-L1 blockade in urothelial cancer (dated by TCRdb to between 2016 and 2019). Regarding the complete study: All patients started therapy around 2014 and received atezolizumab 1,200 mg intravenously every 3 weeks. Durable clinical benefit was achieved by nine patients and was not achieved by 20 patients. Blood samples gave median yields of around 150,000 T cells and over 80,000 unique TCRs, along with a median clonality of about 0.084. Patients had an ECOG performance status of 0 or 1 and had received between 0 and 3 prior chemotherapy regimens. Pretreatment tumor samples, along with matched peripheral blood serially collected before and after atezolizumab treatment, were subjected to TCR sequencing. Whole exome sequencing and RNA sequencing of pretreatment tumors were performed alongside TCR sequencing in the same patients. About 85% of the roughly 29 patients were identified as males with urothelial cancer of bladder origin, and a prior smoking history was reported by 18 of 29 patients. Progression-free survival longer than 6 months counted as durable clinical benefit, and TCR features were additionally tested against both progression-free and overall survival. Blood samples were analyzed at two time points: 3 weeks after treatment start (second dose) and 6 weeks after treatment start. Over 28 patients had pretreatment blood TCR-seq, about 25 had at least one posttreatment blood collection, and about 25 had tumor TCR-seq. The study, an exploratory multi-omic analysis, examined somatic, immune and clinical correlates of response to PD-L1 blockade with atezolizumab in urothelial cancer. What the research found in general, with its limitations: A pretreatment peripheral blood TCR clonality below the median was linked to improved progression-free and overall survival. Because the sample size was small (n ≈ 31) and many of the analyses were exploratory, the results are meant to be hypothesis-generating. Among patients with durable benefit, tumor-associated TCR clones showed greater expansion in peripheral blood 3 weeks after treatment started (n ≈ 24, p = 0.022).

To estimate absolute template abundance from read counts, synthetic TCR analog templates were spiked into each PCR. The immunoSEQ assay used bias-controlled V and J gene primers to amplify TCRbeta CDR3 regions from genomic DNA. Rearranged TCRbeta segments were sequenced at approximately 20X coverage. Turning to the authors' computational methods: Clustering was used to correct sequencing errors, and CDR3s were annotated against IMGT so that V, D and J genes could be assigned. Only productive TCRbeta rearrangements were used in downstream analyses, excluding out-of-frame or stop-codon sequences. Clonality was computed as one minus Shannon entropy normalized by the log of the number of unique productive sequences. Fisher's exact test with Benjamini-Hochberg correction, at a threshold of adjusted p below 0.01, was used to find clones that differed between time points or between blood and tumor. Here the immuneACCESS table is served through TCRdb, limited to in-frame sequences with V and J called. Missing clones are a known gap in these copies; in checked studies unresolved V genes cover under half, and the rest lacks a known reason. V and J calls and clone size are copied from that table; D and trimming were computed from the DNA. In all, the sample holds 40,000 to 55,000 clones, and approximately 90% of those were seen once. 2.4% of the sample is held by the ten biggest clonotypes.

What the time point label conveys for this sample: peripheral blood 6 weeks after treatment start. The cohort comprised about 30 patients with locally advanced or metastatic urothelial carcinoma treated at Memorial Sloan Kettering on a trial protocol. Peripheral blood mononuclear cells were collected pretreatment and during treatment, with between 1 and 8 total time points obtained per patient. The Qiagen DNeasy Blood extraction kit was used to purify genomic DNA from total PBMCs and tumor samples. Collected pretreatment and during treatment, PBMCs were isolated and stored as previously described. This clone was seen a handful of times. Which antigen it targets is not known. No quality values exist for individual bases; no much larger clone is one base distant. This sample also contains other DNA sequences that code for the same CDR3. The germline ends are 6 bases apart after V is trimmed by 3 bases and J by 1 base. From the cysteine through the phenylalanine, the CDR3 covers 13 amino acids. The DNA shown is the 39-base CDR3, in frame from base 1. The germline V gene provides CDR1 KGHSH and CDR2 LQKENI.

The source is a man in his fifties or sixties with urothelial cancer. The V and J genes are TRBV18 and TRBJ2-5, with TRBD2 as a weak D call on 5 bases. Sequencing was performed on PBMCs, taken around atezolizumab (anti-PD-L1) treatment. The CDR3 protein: CASSPGLQETQYF. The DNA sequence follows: TGTGCCAGCTCACCTGGACTCCAAGAGACCCAGTACTTC. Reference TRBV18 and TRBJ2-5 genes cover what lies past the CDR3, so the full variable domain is NAGVMQNPRHLVRRRGQEARLRCSPMKGHSHVYWYRQLPEEGLKFMVYLQKENIIDESGMPKERFSAEFPKEGPSILRIQQVVRGDSAAYFCASSPGLQETQYFGPGTRLLVL.